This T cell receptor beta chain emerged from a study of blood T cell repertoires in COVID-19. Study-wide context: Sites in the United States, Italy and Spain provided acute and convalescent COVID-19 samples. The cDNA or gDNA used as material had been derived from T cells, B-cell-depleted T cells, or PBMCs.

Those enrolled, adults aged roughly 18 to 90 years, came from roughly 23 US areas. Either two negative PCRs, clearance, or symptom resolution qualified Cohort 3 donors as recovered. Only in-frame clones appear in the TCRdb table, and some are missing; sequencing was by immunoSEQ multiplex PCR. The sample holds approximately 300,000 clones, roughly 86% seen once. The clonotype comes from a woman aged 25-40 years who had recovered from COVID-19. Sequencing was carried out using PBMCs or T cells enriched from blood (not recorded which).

The CDR3 DNA follows: TGCGCCAGCAGCCCGGGACTATCCTACGAGCAGTACTTC. This encodes CASSPGLSYEQYF. The chain employs TRBV10-1 and TRBJ2-7; 7 bases match TRBD2. CDR3 length equals 13 residues. Germline V gene data show CDR1 as WNHNN and CDR2 as SYGVQD (reference sequence). The trim removed 6 bases at V and 1 base at J, leaving 3 bases unmatched.